The 22 T cell receptor beta chains listed next were all sequenced from one sample in a study of molecular identifiers for immune sequencing clone quantification. Each CDR3 protein is one row after TCRdb ran MiXCR on the PCR reads. Of hundreds of thousands of distinct CDR3 sequences in the sample, roughly 25% were seen once. Material for sequencing was naive CD8+ T cells from blood, with Jurkat cell RNA spiked in. The subset is: FACS-sorted CD8+CD4-CCR7+CD45RA+ naive T cells. Receptors were obtained from a human donor in good health. Some libraries in this study had Jurkat cell RNA spiked in.

This clonotype has ten or more counts. The chain uses TRBV27 and TRBJ2-3; 7 positions match TRBD2. V lost 2 bases and J lost 3; bases outside the gene matches: 5. The CDR3 spans 15 residues. Germline V gene sequence: CDR1 MNHEY, CDR2 SMNVEV (reference sequence). The CDR3 region has the DNA TGTGCCAGCAGTTTAAAGGGCGGGAGTACAGATACGCAGTATTTT. The encoded protein is CASSLKGGSTDTQYF.

Note on this clonotype: This may arise from a read error, as a much more abundant clone is one base away. This chain connects TRBV30 to TRBJ2-1; D not resolved. Germline loops: CDR1 GTSNPN, CDR2 SVGIG (reference sequence). CDR3 length equals 13 residues. This chain's CDR3 is CAWSPDSYNEQSF. CDR3 bases: TGTGCCTGGAGTCCAGACTCATACAATGAGCAGTCCTTC.

Concerning this clonotype itself: This could be a read error, since a much larger clone is one nucleotide away. The chain combines TRBV2 with TRBJ2-3, with D possibly being TRBD1 (5 bases). The CDR3 sequence is 16 residues long. Per the germline V gene, CDR1 is SNHLY and CDR2 is FYNNEI. The CDR3 reads CASSGSGAEYTGTQYF. Here the CDR3 DNA reads TGTGCCAGCAGTGGGTCGGGTGCAGAATACACAGGTACGCAGTATTTT. The complete variable domain, with remaining parts taken from reference TRBV2 and TRBJ2-3, reads EPEVTQTPSHQVTQMGQEVILRCVPISNHLYFYWYRQILGQKVEFLVSFYNNEISEKSEIFDDQFSVERPDGSNFTLKIRSTKLEDSAMYFCASSGSGAEYTGTQYFGPGTRLTVL.

With regard to this clonotype: Sequence at one end of the junction differs from germline and may be a read error. The rearrangement links TRBV7-9 to TRBJ1-2; D gene unclear. The germline V gene encodes CDR1 SEHNR and CDR2 FQNEAQ (reference sequence). CDR3 length: 13 residues. CDR3 sequence: CACSLVPGGGSTF. The CDR3 DNA reads TGTGCCTGCAGCCTAGTCCCGGGAGGCGGCTCCACCTTC.

The table lists this clonotype with many counts. The chain uses TRBV27 and TRBJ1-5; D is possibly TRBD1 (5 bases). The CDR3 length is 15 residues. Per the germline V gene, CDR1 is MNHEY and CDR2 is SMNVEV (reference sequence). Trimming removed 3 bases from V and 2 bases from J, with 11 bases in between. CDR3 loop: CASSLWGEGNQPQHF. The CDR3 coding sequence is TGTGCCAGCAGTTTGTGGGGGGAGGGCAATCAGCCCCAGCATTTT.

This clonotype is a singleton in its sample. The genes are TRBV7-9 and TRBJ2-7, with D possibly called TRBD1 or TRBD2 (5 bases each). Germline V gene sequence: CDR1 SEHNR, CDR2 FQNEAQ (reference sequence). This CDR3 spans 11 amino acids. Trimming pared 7 bases from V and 8 bases from J, leaving 12 bases between. The DNA of the CDR3 is TGTGCCAGCAAAGGGGAGTACAAGCAGTACTTC. Translated, it gives CASKGEYKQYF.

This clonotype was counted many times. CDR3 in amino acids: CASSPRDRQETQYF. The DNA of the CDR3 is TGTGCCAGCAGCCCCAGGGACCGACAAGAGACCCAGTACTTC. The V and J genes are TRBV7-2 and TRBJ2-5; D is possibly TRBD1 or TRBD2 (5 bases each). The CDR3 loop spans 14 amino acids. Deletions cut 5 bases from V and 2 bases from J, with 12 bases between. CDR1 SGHTA and CDR2 FQGNSA come from the germline V gene.

This clonotype occurred a few times. The chain joins TRBV6-1 to TRBJ2-2, with TRBD1 as a possible D gene (6 bases). The V and J ends lost 3 bases and 1 base respectively, with 15 bases between them. CDR3 size: 17 residues. In germline, CDR1 is MNHNS, CDR2 SASEGT. CDR3 region: CASSDILGTRNTGELFF. CDR3 bases: TGTGCCAGCAGTGATATCTTGGGGACAAGGAACACCGGGGAGCTGTTTTTT.

In this sample, this clonotype turned up a few times. The CDR3, as DNA: TGCGCCAGCAGCCAAGAGACAGGGGGCCAGCCCCAGCATTTT. It yields the protein CASSQETGGQPQHF. The chain combines TRBV4-1 with TRBJ1-5, with 10 bases matching TRBD1. Germline V CDR1 and CDR2: MGHRA, YSYEKL. J gave up 7 bases and V 0 bases, and 0 bases lay outside the gene matches. The CDR3 covers 14 residues.

A word on this clonotype: This may be a read error, as it is one base from a much larger clone. This chain uses TRBV7-6 with TRBJ2-7; D is unresolved. In germline, CDR1 is SGHVS, CDR2 FNYEAQ. This CDR3 comprises 13 residues. The V end was cut by 8 bases, the J end by 2 bases, with 13 bases between. The CDR3 reads CASGLNPAYEQYF. CDR3 in DNA: TGTGCCAGCGGCCTTAATCCGGCCTACGAGCAGTACTTC.

About this clonotype: A much more abundant neighbour one base away suggests this may be a read error. The CDR3 DNA reads TGCAGTGCTAGAACCTCGACAGGGCTTGTCGACTTCGGGGACGAGCAGTACTTC. Translated: CSARTSTGLVDFGDEQYF. The chain couples TRBV20-1 to TRBJ2-7; 7 positions match TRBD1. Germline V CDR1 and CDR2: DFQATT, SNEGSKA (reference sequence). V trimming: 2 bases; J trimming: 5 bases; junction bases outside the gene matches: 21. The CDR3 extends over 18 amino acids.

This clonotype was detected ten times or more. The chain links TRBV20-1 to TRBJ2-3; 8 nucleotides match TRBD2. This CDR3 region has 20 residues. CDR1 DFQATT and CDR2 SNEGSKA come from the germline V gene (reference sequence). Unmatched junction bases numbered 23, after V lost 2 bases and J lost 4 bases. This CDR3 reads CSARYSPLRFSGNNPDTQYF. CDR3 DNA sequence: TGCAGTGCTAGATACTCCCCCCTCCGATTTAGCGGGAATAATCCAGATACGCAGTATTTT.

The chain links TRBV6-5 to TRBJ1-1, with a tentative D call TRBD1 (5 bases). The CDR3 is made up of 14 amino acids. Germline assignment: CDR1 MNHEY and CDR2 SVGAGI. Deletions cut 6 bases from V and 1 base from J, with 12 bases between. CDR3 DNA sequence: TGTGCCAGCAGGCTGGACATATCGAACACTGAAGCTTTCTTT. Its protein product is CASRLDISNTEAFF.

This clonotype was counted many times. The chain couples TRBV6-5 to TRBJ2-3; D not resolved. V lost 3 bases to trimming and J lost 0 bases, with 10 bases between them. The CDR3 is 15 amino acids. Germline V gene data show CDR1 as MNHEY and CDR2 as SVGAGI. CDR3 bases: TGTGCCAGCAGTTATTTCGGCATTAGCACAGATACGCAGTATTTT. This sequence encodes CASSYFGISTDTQYF.

This clonotype has at least ten counts. V and J are TRBV7-6 and TRBJ2-7; D uncertain. Germline V CDR1 and CDR2: SGHVS, FNYEAQ. The V end was cut by 2 bases, the J end by 4 bases, with 12 bases between. The CDR3 consists of 14 residues. The CDR3 loop reads CASSLLGPGYEQYF. CDR3 DNA sequence: TGTGCCAGCAGCTTACTGGGTCCTGGGTACGAGCAGTACTTC. The variable domain in full, with the rest retrieved from reference TRBV7-6 and TRBJ2-7, is GAGVSQSPRYKVTKRGQDVALRCDPISGHVSLYWYRQALGQGPEFLTYFNYEAQQDKSGLPNDRFSAERPEGSISTLTIQRTEQRDSAMYRCASSLLGPGYEQYFGPGTRLTVT.

This clonotype was observed a few times. The chain employs TRBV4-1 and TRBJ2-2, with D possibly being TRBD1 (5 bases). V lost 4 bases and J 7 bases, leaving 25 bases between the germline ends. The CDR3 runs to 18 residues. Germline CDR1 reads MGHRA; CDR2 reads YSYEKL. The CDR3 DNA reads TGCGCCAGCAGCCCAGAAGCATCGTTAGGGGCGTCTGTCGGGGAGCTGTTTTTT. Translation: CASSPEASLGASVGELFF.

This clonotype was seen a handful of times. The CDR3 coding sequence is TGTGCCAGCAGCCAAGCCCGGACAGCTATTAATGGCTACACCTTC. Its translation: CASSQARTAINGYTF. The rearrangement joins TRBV3-1 to TRBJ1-2; TRBD1 might be the D (6 bases). The V gene's germline CDR1 is LGHDT and CDR2 YNNKEL (reference sequence). V was pared by 1 base and J by 6 bases, with 15 bases between. The CDR3 spans 15 residues.

This clonotype showed up many times. The rearrangement joins TRBV30 to TRBJ2-1; TRBD2 aligns across 7 bases. Per germline, CDR1 GTSNPN and CDR2 SVGIG (reference sequence). The CDR3 extends over 11 amino acids. V was pared by 1 base and J by 10 bases, with 1 base of the junction left unmatched. The CDR3 is CAWSGGGEQFF. CDR3 in DNA: TGTGCCTGGAGTGGGGGGGGAGAGCAGTTCTTC.

Notes on this clonotype: A much larger clonotype is one base distant, so this may be a read error. This chain links TRBV7-9 with TRBJ1-1; D is undetermined. V dropped 5 bases and J dropped 4 bases, with 26 bases sitting between them. Germline loops: CDR1 SEHNR, CDR2 FQNEAQ (reference sequence). CDR3 length: 18 residues. The CDR3 is CASSHPTKPDYMSTEAFF. CDR3 DNA sequence: TGTGCCAGCAGCCACCCTACCAAGCCGGACTACATGAGCACTGAAGCTTTCTTT.

This chain links TRBV3-2 with TRBJ1-3; the table calls TRBD1, which could not be checked here. TRBV3-2 is a pseudogene locus. This CDR3 region has 18 residues. The CDR3 sequence: CASSQKRAGGPPGNTIYF. CDR3 DNA sequence: TGTGCCAGCAGCCAAAAGAGAGCAGGGGGCCCGCCTGGAAACACCATATATTTT.

V usage is TRBV4-1 and J usage is TRBJ1-6; D remains ambiguous. V lost 1 base, J lost 3 bases, and 7 bases lay in between. CDR3 length: 15 amino acids. Germline V gene lookup returns CDR1 MGHRA and CDR2 YSYEKL. DNA of the CDR3: TGCGCCAGCAGCCAAGTAACCGGCTATAATTCACCCCTCCACTTT. This translates into CASSQVTGYNSPLHF.

This clonotype has a handful of counts. The chain links TRBV11-2 to TRBJ1-1; unclear D gene. This CDR3 is 11 amino acids long. The V end was cut by 6 bases, the J end by 6 bases, with 8 bases between. Germline V CDR1 and CDR2: SGHAT, FQNNGV. CDR3: CASRSNSEAFF. CDR3 sequence (DNA): TGTGCCAGCAGATCGAATTCTGAAGCTTTCTTT.